Listed here are 14 T cell receptor beta chains from one sample, sequenced in a study of cytomegalovirus exposure and HLA in healthy donors. The PCR contained 60 Vbeta and 13 Jbeta primers. This table comes from immunoSEQ multiplex PCR, and its TCRdb copy is limited to in-frame clones, with some not included. The top ten hold 1.5% to 2% of the sample, which has 300,000 or so clones, 84% seen once. Sample: PBMCs. These receptors came from a woman between 40 and 55 years old in good health and CMV-seropositive.

This clone has a single count. This chain connects TRBV6-6 to TRBJ2-7, with D possibly TRBD2 on 6 matching bases. Germline CDR1 MNHNY, CDR2 SVGAGI (reference sequence). Trimming removed 5 bases from V and 0 bases from J, with 8 bases in between. This CDR3 has 13 amino acids. Here the CDR3 reads CASSMTSSYEQYF. The CDR3, as DNA: TGTGCCAGCAGTATGACTAGCTCCTACGAGCAGTACTTC.

The chain has TRBV10-3 and TRBJ1-1; D is unclear. The CDR3 runs to 13 residues. Trimming shortened V by 3 bases and J by 4 bases, and 9 bases separated the two germline ends. Germline loops: CDR1 ENHRY, CDR2 SYGVKD. Here the CDR3 reads CAISEKQTTEAFF. CDR3 in DNA: TGTGCCATCAGTGAAAAACAGACCACTGAAGCTTTCTTT.

The V gene is TRBV10-3, the J gene TRBJ1-5; tentative D call: TRBD1 (6 bases). The CDR3 covers 14 residues. Germline loops: CDR1 ENHRY, CDR2 SYGVKD. V was cut by 4 bases and J by 5 bases, with 12 bases left in between. In DNA, the CDR3 is TGTGCCATCAGTGTAGGGGCAGGGGATCAGCCCCAGCATTTT. This sequence encodes CAISVGAGDQPQHF.

The rearrangement joins TRBV6-6 to TRBJ2-1; 8 nucleotides agree with TRBD2. J was trimmed by 6 bases and V by 0 bases; bases with no gene match: 4. Germline CDR1 is MNHNY and CDR2 is SVGAGI (reference sequence). The CDR3 has 15 residues. CDR3: CASSYSGTSGNEQFF. CDR3 nucleotide sequence: TGTGCCAGCAGTTACTCTGGGACTAGTGGCAATGAGCAGTTCTTC.

The V gene is TRBV5-1, the J gene TRBJ2-5; 7 bases align to TRBD1. V trimming: 0 bases; J trimming: 9 bases; junction bases outside the gene matches: 2. CDR1 and CDR2 (germline): SGHRS, YFSETQ. This CDR3 contains 12 residues. The CDR3 here is CASSLAQGAQYF. The CDR3 DNA reads TGCGCCAGCAGCTTGGCCCAGGGGGCCCAGTACTTC.

This clone showed up just a few times. The gene calls are TRBV5-1 and TRBJ1-4; 9 nucleotides agree with TRBD1. CDR1 is SGHRS, CDR2 YFSETQ, per germline. V lost 6 bases to trimming and J lost 6 bases; unmatched junction nucleotides: 9. CDR3 size: 15 residues. The CDR3 loop is CASTRGGQGDEKLFF. The CDR3 DNA is TGCGCCAGCACTCGAGGGGGACAGGGAGATGAAAAACTGTTTTTT. The full variable domain, rest sourced from reference TRBV5-1 and TRBJ1-4, is KAGVTQTPRYLIKTRGQQVTLSCSPISGHRSVSWYQQTPGQGLQFLFEYFSETQRNKGNFPGRFSGRQFSNSRSEMNVSTLELGDSALYLCASTRGGQGDEKLFFGSGTQLSVL.

The chain links TRBV19 to TRBJ1-1, with 11 bases lining up with TRBD1. Germline CDR1 is LNHDA and CDR2 is SQIVND (reference sequence). The V and J ends lost 2 bases and 7 bases, in that order; junction bases with no gene match: 3. The length of the CDR3 is 14 residues. CDR3 in amino acids: CASSIRTGGGEAFF. The CDR3 nucleotides are TGTGCCAGTAGTATAAGGACAGGGGGCGGTGAAGCTTTCTTT. Complete variable domain (other parts from reference TRBV19 and TRBJ1-1): DGGITQSPKYLFRKEGQNVTLSCEQNLNHDAMYWYRQDPGQGLRLIYYSQIVNDFQKGDIAEGYSVSREKKESFPLTVTSAQKNPTAFYLCASSIRTGGGEAFFGQGTRLTVV.

The gene calls are TRBV27 and TRBJ2-7, with D uncertain. The CDR3 totals 13 residues. Germline CDR1 and CDR2: MNHEY and SMNVEV (reference sequence). The V end was cut by 3 bases, the J end by 0 bases, with 6 bases between. The CDR3 protein is CASSLKSSYEQYF. The CDR3 nucleotides are TGTGCCAGCAGTTTGAAGAGCTCCTACGAGCAGTACTTC.

The chain's CDR3 is CASSQGVGDQPQHF. Written as DNA, the CDR3 is TGCGCCAGCAGCCAAGGGGTAGGGGATCAGCCCCAGCATTTT. The V and J genes are TRBV4-3 and TRBJ1-5; the D gene is possibly TRBD1 (5 bases). V was clipped by 1 base and J by 5 bases, with 9 bases between them. The CDR3 extends over 14 amino acids. The germline gives CDR1 LGHNA, CDR2 YSLEER.

V gene TRBV10-3 combines with J gene TRBJ1-5; a possible D gene is TRBD1 (6 bases). Germline assignment: CDR1 ENHRY and CDR2 SYGVKD. Trimming cost V 0 bases and J 0 bases, with 12 bases left between them. The CDR3 spans 17 residues. This CDR3 is CAISESQGTRSNQPQHF. Written as DNA, the CDR3 is TGTGCCATCAGTGAGTCGCAGGGGACACGTAGCAATCAGCCCCAGCATTTT.

This clone was counted a single time. The chain links TRBV7-3 to TRBJ2-3; TRBD2 matches 10 bases. This CDR3 is 16 amino acids long. CDR1 is SGHTA and CDR2 is FQGTGA in the germline V gene. V shed 4 bases and J 2 bases; nucleotides not matched to a gene: 6. In DNA, the CDR3 is TGTGCCAGCAGCTCTTCACTAGCGGGGCCCACAGATACGCAGTATTTT. Translation gives CASSSSLAGPTDTQYF. Full variable domain (outside the CDR3, taken from reference TRBV7-3 and TRBJ2-3): GAGVSQTPSNKVTEKGKYVELRCDPISGHTALYWYRQSLGQGPEFLIYFQGTGAADDSGLPNDRFFAVRPEGSVSTLKIQRTERGDSAVYLCASSSSLAGPTDTQYFGPGTRLTVL.

This chain uses TRBV10-2 with TRBJ2-1, with D maybe TRBD2 (6 bases). The CDR3 totals 13 residues. V lost 1 base, J lost 11 bases, and 12 bases lay in between. Looked up from germline, CDR1 is WSHSY and CDR2 is SAAADI. DNA of the CDR3: TGCGCCAGCAGTGAGTTAGCGGCCTTAAAGCAGTTCTTC. It codes for CASSELAALKQFF.

The V and J genes are TRBV5-4 and TRBJ2-3; D is uncertain. Germline CDR1 is SGHNT and CDR2 is YYREEE (reference sequence). This CDR3 is built from 12 residues. The CDR3 region is CATAESADTQYF. For the CDR3, the DNA is TGTGCTACGGCGGAGAGCGCAGATACGCAGTATTTT.

The V and J genes are TRBV28 and TRBJ2-7, with 8 bases matching TRBD1. V gave up 7 bases and J gave up 5 bases; unmatched junction bases: 7. CDR1 is MDHEN and CDR2 is SYDVKM in the germline V gene. CDR3 length: 13 residues. CDR3: CASTGQGRDEQYF. The CDR3 DNA is TGTGCCAGCACTGGACAGGGCCGGGACGAGCAGTACTTC. Full variable domain (rest looked up from reference TRBV28 and TRBJ2-7): DVKVTQSSRYLVKRTGEKVFLECVQDMDHENMFWYRQDPGLGLRLIYFSYDVKMKEKGDIPEGYSVSREKKERFSLILESASTNQTSMYLCASTGQGRDEQYFGPGTRLTVT.